The text below deals with one T cell receptor beta chain. The data were produced by immunoSEQ multiplex PCR, yet TCRdb's version contains in-frame clones alone and is incomplete. The sample has roughly 170,000 clones, 84% seen once. The data were obtained in a study of blood T cell repertoires in COVID-19. For the study at large: T cells, B-cell-depleted T cells, or PBMCs provided the cDNA or gDNA that served as material.

CDR3 size: 13 residues. V was trimmed by 6 bases and J by 6 bases, leaving 11 bases between them. Germline assignment: CDR1 MNHNY and CDR2 SVGAGI (reference sequence). Material: peripheral blood. The rearrangement uses TRBV6-6 and TRBJ1-4, with TRBD1 as a possible D gene (5 bases). The clonotype originates from a human donor in a cohort sampled during active COVID-19. The CDR3, as DNA: TGTGCCAGCAGAGGCAGGGAGGATGAAAAACTGTTTTTT. Amino acid sequence: CASRGREDEKLFF.